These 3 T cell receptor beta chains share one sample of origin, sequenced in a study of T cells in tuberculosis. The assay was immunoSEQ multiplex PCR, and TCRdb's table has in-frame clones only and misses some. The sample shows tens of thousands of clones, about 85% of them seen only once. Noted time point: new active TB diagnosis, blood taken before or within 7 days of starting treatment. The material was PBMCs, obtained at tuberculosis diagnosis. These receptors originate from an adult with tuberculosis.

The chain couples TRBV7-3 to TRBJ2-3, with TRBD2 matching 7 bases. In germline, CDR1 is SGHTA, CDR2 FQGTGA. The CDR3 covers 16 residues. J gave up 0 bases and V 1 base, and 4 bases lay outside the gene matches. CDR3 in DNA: TGTGCCAGCAGCTTAAGGCTAGCGGCTAGCACAGATACGCAGTATTTT. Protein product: CASSLRLAASTDTQYF.

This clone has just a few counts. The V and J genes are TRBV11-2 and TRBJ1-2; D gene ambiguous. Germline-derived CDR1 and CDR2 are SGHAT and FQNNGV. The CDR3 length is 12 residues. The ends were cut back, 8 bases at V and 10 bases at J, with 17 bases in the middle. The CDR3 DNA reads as TGTGCCAGCTCGAAAGCCTTGAACGTCTACACCTTC. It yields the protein CASSKALNVYTF. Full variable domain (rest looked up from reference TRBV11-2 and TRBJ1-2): EAGVAQSPRYKIIEKRQSVAFWCNPISGHATLYWYQQILGQGPKLLIQFQNNGVVDDSQLPKDRFSAERLKGVDSTLKIQPAKLEDSAVYLCASSKALNVYTFGSGTRLTVV.

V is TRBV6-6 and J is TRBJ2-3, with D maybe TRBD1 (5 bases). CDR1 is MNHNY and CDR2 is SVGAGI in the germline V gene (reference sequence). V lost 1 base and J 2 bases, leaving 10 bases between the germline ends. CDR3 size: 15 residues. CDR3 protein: CASSYLGRSTDTQYF. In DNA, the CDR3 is TGTGCCAGCAGTTACTTGGGGCGTTCCACAGATACGCAGTATTTT.